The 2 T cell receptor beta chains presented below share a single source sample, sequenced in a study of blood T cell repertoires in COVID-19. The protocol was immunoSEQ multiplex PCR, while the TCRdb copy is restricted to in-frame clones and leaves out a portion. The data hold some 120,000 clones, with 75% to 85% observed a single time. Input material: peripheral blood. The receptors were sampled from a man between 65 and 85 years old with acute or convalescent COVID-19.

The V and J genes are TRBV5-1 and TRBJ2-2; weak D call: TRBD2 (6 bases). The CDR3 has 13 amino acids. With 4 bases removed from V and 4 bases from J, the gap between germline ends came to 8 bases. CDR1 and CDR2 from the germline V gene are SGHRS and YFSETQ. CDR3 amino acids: CASSVTSTGELFF. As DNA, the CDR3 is TGCGCCAGCAGCGTGACTAGCACCGGGGAGCTGTTTTTT.

The CDR3 nucleotides read TGTGCCAGCAGCCAAGATCGAGGGCCTTCGGGAGCTTTCTTT. Translated: CASSQDRGPSGAFF. V usage is TRBV3-1 (or the pseudogene TRBV3-2) and J usage is TRBJ1-1; D not certain. Per the germline V gene, CDR1 is LGHDT and CDR2 is YNNKEL (reference sequence). V dropped 0 bases and J dropped 10 bases, with 15 bases sitting between them. This CDR3 region has 14 residues.